This T cell receptor beta chain was retrieved from a study of neurological immune-mediated disorders. TCRdb re-analysed the 5' RACE reads in MiXCR, keeping a single row per CDR3 protein. The repertoire includes tens of thousands of distinct CDR3 sequences, about 3.7% of them detected once, and under 2.5% sits in the top ten. This clonotype was seen ten or more times. V was cut by 5 bases and J by 6 bases, with 14 bases left in between. Germline V gives CDR1 LNHNV, CDR2 YYDKDF (reference sequence). This CDR3 is 14 amino acids long. The sequenced sample was PBMCs. The receptor was isolated from a woman in her forties or fifties with multiple sclerosis. The chain links TRBV15 to TRBJ1-3; no reliable D call. CDR3 in DNA: TGTGCCACCAGCGGCACATACCTGGAAAACACCATATATTTT. Translated: CATSGTYLENTIYF.